The 9 T cell receptor beta chains below come from one sample, sequenced in a study of cytomegalovirus exposure and HLA in healthy donors. The PCR had 60 Vbeta and 13 Jbeta primers. Profiling relied on immunoSEQ multiplex PCR, and the TCRdb table lists in-frame clones only, not all of them. The sample yields 150,000 to 200,000 clones, roughly four fifths seen once. Sample: PBMCs. These receptors were obtained from a man aged 45-60 years in good health and CMV-seronegative.

The chain couples TRBV18 to TRBJ1-1; perhaps TRBD1 as D (5 bases). CDR3 length equals 12 residues. V lost 9 bases and J lost 3, with 11 bases in between. Germline V lookup: CDR1 KGHSH, CDR2 LQKENI. The CDR3 reads CASRGGDTEAFF. The CDR3 DNA sequence: TGTGCCAGTCGAGGAGGGGACACTGAAGCTTTCTTT. The full variable domain, completed using reference TRBV18 and TRBJ1-1, is NAGVMQNPRHLVRRRGQEARLRCSPMKGHSHVYWYRQLPEEGLKFMVYLQKENIIDESGMPKERFSAEFPKEGPSILRIQQVVRGDSAAYFCASRGGDTEAFFGQGTRLTVV.

The chain links TRBV15 to TRBJ2-7, with D uncertain. This CDR3 has 14 residues. V lost 0 bases to trimming and J lost 0 bases, with 6 bases between them. Germline CDR1 and CDR2: LNHNV and YYDKDF (reference sequence). CDR3 DNA: TGTGCCACCAGCAGAGATCAGGTCTCCTACGAGCAGTACTTC. It is translated as CATSRDQVSYEQYF.

This chain connects TRBV27 to TRBJ2-1; D unresolved. This CDR3 has 11 residues. CDR1 is MNHEY and CDR2 is SMNVEV in the germline V gene (reference sequence). V lost 5 bases and J 7 bases, leaving 6 bases between the germline ends. The CDR3 loop reads CASSTVNEQFF. The DNA for the CDR3 is TGTGCCAGCAGTACGGTAAATGAGCAGTTCTTC.

This chain joins TRBV19 and TRBJ1-5; unclear D gene. Germline V CDR1 and CDR2: LNHDA, SQIVND (reference sequence). Trimming pared 8 bases from V and 6 bases from J, leaving 14 bases between. The CDR3 length is 13 residues. As DNA, the CDR3 is TGTGCCAGTTTAGGAGGGATAGGTCAGCCCCAGCATTTT. Translating gives CASLGGIGQPQHF.

The chain couples TRBV18 to TRBJ2-1; 8 nucleotides align to TRBD2. Trimming at V came to 3 bases and at J to 6 bases, leaving 7 bases not matched to a gene. CDR1 and CDR2 from the germline V gene are KGHSH and LQKENI. The CDR3 spans 15 residues. The CDR3 DNA reads as TGTGCCAGCTCACCTCCGGGACTAGATTCCAATGAGCAGTTCTTC. It translates to CASSPPGLDSNEQFF. The full variable domain, in which reference TRBV18 and TRBJ2-1 provide the parts outside the CDR3, is NAGVMQNPRHLVRRRGQEARLRCSPMKGHSHVYWYRQLPEEGLKFMVYLQKENIIDESGMPKERFSAEFPKEGPSILRIQQVVRGDSAAYFCASSPPGLDSNEQFFGPGTRLTVL.

The rearrangement joins TRBV11-1 to TRBJ2-7; 9 bases map to TRBD1. The CDR3 runs 16 residues. CDR1 is SGHAT and CDR2 is FQDESV in the germline V gene (reference sequence). J gave up 5 bases and V 2 bases, and 10 bases lay outside the gene matches. The CDR3 DNA reads TGTGCCAGCAGCTTACTTGCGGGACAGGGAGACCACGAGCAGTACTTC. Translation gives CASSLLAGQGDHEQYF.

CDR3 in DNA: TGTGCCAGCAGTTTATCCCCCACAGGGTCCTACGAGCAGTACTTC. This codes for CASSLSPTGSYEQYF. The chain employs TRBV27 and TRBJ2-7, with D perhaps matching TRBD1 (6 bases). V was trimmed by 0 bases and J by 1 base, leaving 10 bases between them. Germline lookup yields CDR1 MNHEY and CDR2 SMNVEV (reference sequence). The CDR3 covers 15 residues.

The CDR3 sequence is CASSLTGAPGNTIYF. The DNA for the CDR3 is TGTGCCAGTAGTCTAACAGGGGCGCCAGGAAACACCATATATTTT. The chain uses TRBV19 and TRBJ1-3; 7 bases align to TRBD1. The CDR3 runs to 15 residues. Trimming cost V 5 bases and J 4 bases; bases outside gene matches: 8. Germline V gene sequence: CDR1 LNHDA, CDR2 SQIVND (reference sequence).

J is TRBJ1-6 and V is TRBV19; a weak D match, TRBD1 (5 bases). CDR1 and CDR2 from the germline V gene are LNHDA and SQIVND (reference sequence). There are 16 residues in the CDR3. The V and J ends lost 7 bases and 7 bases respectively, with 20 bases between them. The CDR3 is CASKGRWGERNSPLHF. CDR3 nucleotide sequence: TGTGCCAGTAAGGGGCGTTGGGGGGAGCGGAATTCACCCCTCCACTTT.